The TCR beta chain described here comes from a study of CD8 T cells in ankylosing spondylitis. The authors made TCR beta libraries by quantitative 5'-RACE with molecular barcodes. TCRdb reprocessed the 5' RACE reads with MiXCR, giving one entry per CDR3 protein. The sample lists around 250,000 distinct CDR3 sequences; about 20% were seen once. The study, taken as a whole, reports: Before this, some motif variants had been reported in reactive arthritis synovial fluid and blood. Disease-linked clones, CD8+, were relatively rare in peripheral blood. The authors reported significant enrichment of disease-linked clones in matched ankylosing spondylitis synovial fluid.

A note on this clonotype: Antigen unknown.

CDR3 length: 16 amino acids. Germline CDR1 is MGHRA and CDR2 is YSYEKL. V was shortened by 0 bases and J by 7 bases, with 15 bases between the two germline ends. The TCR originated in a male donor with ankylosing spondylitis or in good health (not recorded which). The material sequenced was blood, either unsorted or a sorted T cell fraction (not recorded which). The gene calls are TRBV4-1 and TRBJ2-2; D gene ambiguous. CDR3 region: CASSQDRPETVGELFF. DNA of the CDR3: TGCGCCAGCAGCCAAGATCGGCCGGAGACGGTCGGGGAGCTGTTTTTT.